This T cell receptor beta chain was captured in a study of cytomegalovirus exposure and HLA in healthy donors. Study results and limitations: TCR beta chain V- and J-gene trimming was linked, in a later analysis, to a missense variant in DCLRE1C.

This CDR3 has 14 residues. Germline values: CDR1 LNHDA, CDR2 SQIVND (reference sequence). Trimming shortened V by 4 bases and J by 8 bases, and 14 bases separated the two germline ends. Comments on this clone: Antigen unknown.

Primers: 60 Vbeta forward and 13 Jbeta reverse. Using immunoSEQ multiplex PCR, the repertoire was profiled, and TCRdb retains in-frame clones only, with some absent. The sample has tens of thousands of clones, about three quarters seen once; the top ten hold more than 3%. This TCR came from a young man in good health and CMV-seronegative. The sequenced sample consisted of PBMCs. The chain is built from TRBV19 and TRBJ1-4, with a tentative D call TRBD1 (5 bases). The CDR3 loop is CASSTQRGEEKLFF. The DNA of the CDR3 is TGTGCCAGTAGTACCCAACGGGGGGAAGAAAAACTGTTTTTT.